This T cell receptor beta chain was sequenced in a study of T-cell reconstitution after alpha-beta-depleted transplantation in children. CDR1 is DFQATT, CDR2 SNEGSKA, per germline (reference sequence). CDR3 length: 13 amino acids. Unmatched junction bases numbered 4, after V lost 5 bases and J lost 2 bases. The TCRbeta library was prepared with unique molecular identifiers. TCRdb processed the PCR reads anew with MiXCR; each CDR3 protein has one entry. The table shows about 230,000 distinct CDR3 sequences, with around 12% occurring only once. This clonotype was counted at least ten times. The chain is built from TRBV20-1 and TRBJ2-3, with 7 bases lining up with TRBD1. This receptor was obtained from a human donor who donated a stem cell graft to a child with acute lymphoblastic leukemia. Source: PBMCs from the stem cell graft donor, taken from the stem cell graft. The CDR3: CSAPTGNTDTQYF. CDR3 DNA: TGCAGTGCTCCGACAGGGAACACAGATACGCAGTATTTT.